The T cell receptor (beta chain) under discussion was sequenced for a study of blood T cell repertoires in COVID-19. Germline V gene data show CDR1 as MNHEY and CDR2 as SVGAGI. This CDR3 spans 13 amino acids. The trim removed 5 bases at V and 3 bases at J, leaving 1 base unmatched. The table came from immunoSEQ multiplex PCR; TCRdb's copy has only in-frame clones and leaves some out. The table has 300,000 to 350,000 clones, 75% to 95% seen once. The rearrangement links TRBV6-5 to TRBJ2-3; TRBD1 agrees at 8 bases. The source of this sequence is a woman aged 25 to 45 with COVID-19, enrolled during active disease. The specimen sequenced was peripheral blood. The CDR3 region is CASSRTGTDTQYF. The CDR3 nucleotides are TGTGCCAGCAGTAGGACAGGGACAGATACGCAGTATTTT.